This T cell receptor beta chain was found in a study of blood T cell repertoires in COVID-19. Study information: COVID-19 samples collected from the United States, Italy and Spain covered acute and convalescent phases.

In terms of age and location, participants ranged from roughly 18 to 95 years and lived in about 25 US areas. Cohort assignment relied on participant-reported clinical history. Individuals in the exposed group had encountered a COVID-19 case within 2 weeks preceding study entry. Only in-frame clones appear in the TCRdb table, and some are missing; sequencing was by immunoSEQ multiplex PCR. The sample consists of some 200,000 clones, about four fifths of them appearing once. There are 16 residues in the CDR3. The germline V gene has CDR1 LGHNA and CDR2 YNFKEQ. Germline trimming cut 0 bases from V and 5 bases from J; bases unmatched to any gene: 4.

Sequenced material: PBMCs or T cells enriched from blood (not recorded which). The chain couples TRBV4-2 to TRBJ1-4, with 9 bases fitting TRBD1. The receptor was derived from a woman aged 45-60 years who had been exposed to COVID-19. CDR3 in amino acids: CASSQEGTGRNEKLFF. CDR3 nucleotide sequence: TGTGCCAGCAGCCAAGAAGGGACAGGGAGGAATGAAAAACTGTTTTTT.